This T cell receptor beta chain is from a study of Graves' ophthalmopathy and Graves' hyperthyroidism. Study-wide results and caveats: Sensitivity reached 85% to 90% and specificity 81.08% for a 13-signature model separating ophthalmopathy from stable hyperthyroidism. Predictions made by the model for ophthalmopathy progression reached roughly 64% sensitivity and approximately 72% specificity.

This clonotype was counted at least ten times. No antigen is known for it. RNA transcripts were the source from which TCR beta CDR3 regions were amplified. Second-round multiplex PCR came after first-round RT-PCR with HTBI primers. TCRdb re-called the multiplex PCR reads through MiXCR, storing one row per CDR3 protein. Here the sample spans about 400,000 distinct CDR3 sequences, about 21% being singletons. The CDR3 contains 12 residues. V dropped 3 bases and J dropped 5 bases, with 10 bases sitting between them. Germline V gene lookup returns CDR1 DFQATT and CDR2 SNEGSKA (reference sequence). Sequenced input: peripheral blood. The sequence was collected from a woman under 30 with stable Graves' hyperthyroidism. This rearrangement joins TRBV20-1 to TRBJ2-5; no definite D call. The CDR3 DNA reads as TGCAGTGCTAGCCTTGGAACGGAGACCCAGTACTTC. It is translated as CSASLGTETQYF.